The rows below give T cell receptor beta chains drawn from one sample of a study of cytomegalovirus exposure and HLA in healthy donors. Libraries were prepared by immunoSEQ multiplex PCR; TCRdb keeps only in-frame clonotypes and omits some of them. The sample contains around 150,000 clones, around 80% of which appear only once. Sequenced sample: PBMCs. All receptors derive from a man between 18 and 29 years old in good health and CMV-seronegative. Both conserved end residues are part of each CDR3. The order of the fields is J gene, clone size, D gene, V gene, CDR3 DNA, CDR3 protein. The D gene is left open where the match is weak. Clone size, where shown, is once, few, many, or a class for clones that have expanded.

TRBJ2-7,.,.,TRBV27,TGTGCCAGCAGTCCTCAGGGTTTCGAGCAGTACTTC,CASSPQGFEQYF
TRBJ1-2,once,TRBD1,TRBV6-1,TGTGCCAGCAGTACGCGACAGGGAAGCTATGGCTACACCTTC,CASSTRQGSYGYTF
TRBJ2-6,.,.,TRBV4-2,TGTGCCAGCAGCCCGGGGGTCAACGTCCTGACTTTC,CASSPGVNVLTF
TRBJ2-2,.,TRBD2,TRBV30,TGTGCCTGGACCTCGGGACTAGCGGGGGTCGGGGAGCTGTTTTTT,CAWTSGLAGVGELFF
TRBJ2-5,.,.,TRBV27,TGTGCCAGCAGTCCCCCGTACCAAGAGACCCAGTACTTC,CASSPPYQETQYF
TRBJ2-4,.,.,TRBV19,TGTGCCAGTAGTATGATCGGGACTGGCAAAAACATTCAGTACTTC,CASSMIGTGKNIQYF
TRBJ2-7,.,.,TRBV7-6,TGTGCCAGCAGCCAAAGACAGGAGTCCTACGAGCAGTACTTC,CASSQRQESYEQYF
TRBJ1-5,few,TRBD1,TRBV7-2,TGTGCCAGCAGCTCCGCCGCCCAGGGGGGAAATCAGCCCCAGCATTTT,CASSSAAQGGNQPQHF
TRBJ1-2,.,TRBD1,TRBV18,TGTGCCAGCTCACCGGGACAGGGTTACGATGGCTACACCTTC,CASSPGQGYDGYTF
TRBJ1-1,.,TRBD1,TRBV13,TGTGCCAGCAGCTACGGACAGGGTGGGTTCGGTGAAGCTTTCTTT,CASSYGQGGFGEAFF
TRBJ1-5,.,.,TRBV28,TGTGCCAGCAGTAACGTCGGACAGCGCAATCAGCCCCAGCATTTT,CASSNVGQRNQPQHF
TRBJ2-1,few,TRBD2,TRBV7-7,TGTGCCAGCAGCCCCGGGACTAGCGTTGAGCAGTTCTTC,CASSPGTSVEQFF
TRBJ2-1,few,TRBD2,TRBV6-5,TGTGCCAGCAGTTACTCGGGACTAGCGGGCAATGAGCAGTTCTTC,CASSYSGLAGNEQFF